This T cell receptor (beta chain) came from a study of blood T cell repertoires in COVID-19. On the study more broadly: Researchers got acute and convalescent COVID-19 samples from the United States, Italy and Spain. PBMCs, B-cell-depleted T cells, or T cells provided the cDNA or gDNA that made up the material.

The V end was cut by 6 bases, the J end by 0 bases, with 30 bases between. The CDR3 contains 20 residues. CDR1 MNHEY and CDR2 SVGEGT come from the germline V gene. In the original workflow: Amplifying reference gene primers gave estimates of nucleated cell counts. Some clones are missing from TCRdb's copy, which holds only in-frame ones; the method was immunoSEQ multiplex PCR. That table is the source of V, J and clone size, and D and trimming were worked out from the DNA. The data contain roughly 63,000 clones, 75% to 90% of them singletons. The sequence derives from a middle-aged man with acute or convalescent COVID-19. V and J are TRBV6-2 or TRBV6-3 and TRBJ2-7; a weak D match, TRBD2 (5 bases). The sequenced sample was peripheral blood. The CDR3 protein is CASSSLGLSRRNPNSYEQYF. DNA of the CDR3: TGTGCCAGCAGCTCTCTAGGTCTTTCTCGGAGGAACCCAAACTCCTACGAGCAGTACTTC.